This T cell receptor (beta chain) was sequenced for a study of identical twins. TCRdb independently ran MiXCR on the 5' RACE reads; one entry per CDR3 protein. This repertoire shows about 530,000 distinct CDR3 sequences, more than 20% found once; its top ten account for 0.4% to 0.6%. This clonotype appeared a few times. Its matching antigen is unknown. Whole-study results and caveats: Out-of-frame alpha sequences shared between twins exhibited an excess of low generation probability.

With 0 bases removed from V and 5 bases from J, the gap between germline ends came to 6 bases. The CDR3 spans 13 residues. Germline CDR1 is SGHTA and CDR2 is FQGTGA. These sequences were also reported in another study, on yellow fever vaccine responses in identical twins.

Sequencing input: CD4+ T cells sorted from blood. The TCR was taken from a woman under 30 in good health. The rearrangement joins TRBV7-3 to TRBJ2-3; D is unclear. CDR3 sequence (DNA): TGTGCCAGCAGCTTAACCCAGCTAGATACGCAGTATTTT. This encodes CASSLTQLDTQYF.